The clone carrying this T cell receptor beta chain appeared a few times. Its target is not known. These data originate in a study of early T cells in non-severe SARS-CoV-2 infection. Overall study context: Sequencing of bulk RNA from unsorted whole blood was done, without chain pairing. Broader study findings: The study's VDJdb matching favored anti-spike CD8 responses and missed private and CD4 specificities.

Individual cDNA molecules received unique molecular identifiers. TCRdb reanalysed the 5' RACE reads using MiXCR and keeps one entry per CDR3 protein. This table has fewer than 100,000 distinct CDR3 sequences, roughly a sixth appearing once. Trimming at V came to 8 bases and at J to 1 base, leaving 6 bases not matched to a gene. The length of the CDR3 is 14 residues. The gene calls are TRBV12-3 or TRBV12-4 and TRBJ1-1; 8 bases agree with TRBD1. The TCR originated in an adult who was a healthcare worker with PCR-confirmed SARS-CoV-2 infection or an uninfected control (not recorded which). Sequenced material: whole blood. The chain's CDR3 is CASRNGQGNTEAFF. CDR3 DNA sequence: TGTGCCAGCCGGAATGGACAGGGGAACACTGAAGCTTTCTTT.